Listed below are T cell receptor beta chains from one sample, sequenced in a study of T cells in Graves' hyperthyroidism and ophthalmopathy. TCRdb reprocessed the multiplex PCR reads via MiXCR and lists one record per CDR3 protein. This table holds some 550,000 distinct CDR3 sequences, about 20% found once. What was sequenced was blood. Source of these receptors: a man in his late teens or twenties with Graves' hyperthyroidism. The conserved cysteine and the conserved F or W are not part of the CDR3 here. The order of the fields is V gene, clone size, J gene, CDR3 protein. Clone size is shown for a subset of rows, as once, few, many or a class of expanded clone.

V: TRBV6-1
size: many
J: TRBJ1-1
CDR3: ASSESLMNTEAF

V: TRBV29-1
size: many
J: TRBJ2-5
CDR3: SVGTTQETQY

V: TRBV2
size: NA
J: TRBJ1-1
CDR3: ASYRGLGTEAF

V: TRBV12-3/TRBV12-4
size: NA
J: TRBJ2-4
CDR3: ASSQGTSGGGIQY

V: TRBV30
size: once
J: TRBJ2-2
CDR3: AWSVLGTGELF

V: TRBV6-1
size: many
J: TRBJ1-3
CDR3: ASSESFKTSGNTIY

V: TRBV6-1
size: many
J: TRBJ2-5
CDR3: ASSVGGALETQY

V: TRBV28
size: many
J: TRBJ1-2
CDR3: ASSPPGRPYGYT

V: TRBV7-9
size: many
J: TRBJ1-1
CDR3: ASSWADRTTEAF

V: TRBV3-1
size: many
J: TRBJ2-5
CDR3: ASSQDTSGVRRETQY

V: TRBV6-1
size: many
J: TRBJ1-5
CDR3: ASSELGWNQPQH

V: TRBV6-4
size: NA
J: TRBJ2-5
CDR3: ASDKTQY

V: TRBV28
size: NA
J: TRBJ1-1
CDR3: ASSPGQGYMNTEAF

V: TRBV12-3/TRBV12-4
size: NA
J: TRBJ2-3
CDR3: ASSDRGRPDTQY

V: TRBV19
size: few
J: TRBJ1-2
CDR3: ASESAANYGYT

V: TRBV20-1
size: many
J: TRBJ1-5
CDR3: SANTLQGGDQPQH

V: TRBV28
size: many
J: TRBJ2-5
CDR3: ASTIARRGAETQY

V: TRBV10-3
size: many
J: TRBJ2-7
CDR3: AISWDNSYEQY

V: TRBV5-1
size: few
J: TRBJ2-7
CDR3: ASSLNSGPREQY

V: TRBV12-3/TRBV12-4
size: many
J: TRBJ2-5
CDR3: ASSLEVGEETQY

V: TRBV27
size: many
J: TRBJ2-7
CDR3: ASRSGTSRFYEQY

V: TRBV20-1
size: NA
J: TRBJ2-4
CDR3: SAQDRGRSKNIQY

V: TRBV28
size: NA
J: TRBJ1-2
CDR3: ASSFAANYGYT

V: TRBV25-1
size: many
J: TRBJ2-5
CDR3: ASSEYNSQETQY

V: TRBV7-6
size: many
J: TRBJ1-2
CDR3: ASSIDREGGGYT

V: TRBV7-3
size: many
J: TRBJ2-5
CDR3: ASGQGARGVQETQY

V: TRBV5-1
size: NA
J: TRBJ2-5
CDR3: ASSFRDPYQETQY

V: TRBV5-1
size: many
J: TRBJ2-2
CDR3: ASSLRGDRGNTGELF

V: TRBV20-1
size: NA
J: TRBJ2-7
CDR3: SARDLRKGEQY

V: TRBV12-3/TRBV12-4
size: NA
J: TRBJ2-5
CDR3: ASSSTSGRAETQY

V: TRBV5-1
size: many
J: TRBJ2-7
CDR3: ASSLDRGSAEQY

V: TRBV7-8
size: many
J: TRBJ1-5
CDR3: ASSLEEQQPQH

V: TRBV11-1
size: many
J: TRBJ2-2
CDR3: ASVPGWLTGTGELF

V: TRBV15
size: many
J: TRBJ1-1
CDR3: ATSRGVAEAF

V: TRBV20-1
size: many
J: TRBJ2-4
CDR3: SAETAIQY

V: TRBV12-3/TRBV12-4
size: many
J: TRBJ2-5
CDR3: ASSPRGVGETQY

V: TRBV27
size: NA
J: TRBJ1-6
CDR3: ASSDLLRGSSYNSPLH

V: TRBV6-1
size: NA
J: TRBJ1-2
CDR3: ASSEGGAINYGYT

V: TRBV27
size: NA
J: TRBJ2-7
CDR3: ASSRQSRVGYEQY